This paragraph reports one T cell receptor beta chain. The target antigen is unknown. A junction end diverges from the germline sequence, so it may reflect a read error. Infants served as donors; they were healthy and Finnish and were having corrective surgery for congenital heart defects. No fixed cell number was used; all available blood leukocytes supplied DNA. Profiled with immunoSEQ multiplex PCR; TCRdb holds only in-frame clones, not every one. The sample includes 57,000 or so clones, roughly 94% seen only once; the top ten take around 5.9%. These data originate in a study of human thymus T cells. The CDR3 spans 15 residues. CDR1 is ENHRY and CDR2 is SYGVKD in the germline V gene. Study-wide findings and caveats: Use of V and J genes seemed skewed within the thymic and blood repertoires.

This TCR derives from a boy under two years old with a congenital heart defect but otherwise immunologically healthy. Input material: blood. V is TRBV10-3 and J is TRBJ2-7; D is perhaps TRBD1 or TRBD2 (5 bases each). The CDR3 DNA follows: TGTACCATCAGTGACGAAGGGGCGGGCTCCTACGAGCAGTACTTC. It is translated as CTISDEGAGSYEQYF.